This T cell receptor beta chain stems from a study of cytomegalovirus exposure and HLA in healthy donors. Primers included in the PCR were 60 Vbeta and 13 Jbeta primers. Libraries were prepared by immunoSEQ multiplex PCR; TCRdb keeps only in-frame clonotypes and omits some of them. The sample yields 150,000 to 200,000 clones, over 60% seen once. Study-wide points: Solely CMV serostatus was available to characterize immune exposure.

Comments on this clone: Its target is not known. This same CDR3 is encoded by further DNA sequences in the sample.

V was pared by 3 bases and J by 0 bases, with 6 bases between. The germline gives CDR1 GTSNPN, CDR2 SVGIG (reference sequence). The CDR3 is made up of 12 amino acids. The sequenced sample was PBMCs. This sequence originates from a male donor in good health and CMV-seronegative. J is TRBJ2-7 and V is TRBV30; unclear D gene. CDR3 in amino acids: CAWSPNSYEQYF. CDR3 DNA sequence: TGTGCCTGGAGCCCCAACTCCTACGAGCAGTACTTC. The variable domain in full, with the rest retrieved from reference TRBV30 and TRBJ2-7, is SQTIHQWPATLVQPVGSPLSLECTVEGTSNPNLYWYRQAAGRGLQLLFYSVGIGQISSEVPQNLSASRPQDRQFILSSKKLLLSDSGFYLCAWSPNSYEQYFGPGTRLTVT.